This TCR beta chain was found in a study of monozygotic twins with inflammatory bowel disease. From its re-call of the 5' RACE reads, TCRdb lists each CDR3 protein once, without DNA. This sample's table has 110,000 or so distinct CDR3 sequences. The germline gives CDR1 LGHNA, CDR2 YSLEER. The length of the CDR3 is 15 residues. Sequencing used blood. This receptor was identified in a human donor with ulcerative colitis or Crohn's disease, or a healthy co-twin of an affected twin (not recorded which). This chain connects TRBV4-3 to TRBJ2-1; the TCRdb D gene call, TRBD1, has no DNA to confirm it. The CDR3 spells CASSQESTGLDEQFF.